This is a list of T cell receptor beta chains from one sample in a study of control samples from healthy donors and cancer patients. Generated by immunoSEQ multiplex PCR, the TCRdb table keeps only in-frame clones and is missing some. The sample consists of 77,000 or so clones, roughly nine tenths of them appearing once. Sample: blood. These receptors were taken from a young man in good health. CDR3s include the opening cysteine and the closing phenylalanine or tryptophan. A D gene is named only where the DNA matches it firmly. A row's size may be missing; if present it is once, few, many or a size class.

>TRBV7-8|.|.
CASSLGGRGTDTQYF
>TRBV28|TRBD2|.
CASRSGAQYF
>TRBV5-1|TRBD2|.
CASSPGTSGGPIGLYYEQYF
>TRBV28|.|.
CASSSSPSVREQFF
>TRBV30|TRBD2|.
CAWSVGTSGRETQYF
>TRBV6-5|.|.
CASSYSFSRVQETQYF
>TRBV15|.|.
CATSRDLGTGELFF
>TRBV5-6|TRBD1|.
CASSLVVGTGSYGYTF
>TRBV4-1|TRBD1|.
CASSQGDRGNTEAFF
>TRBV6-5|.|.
CASRDSRGNQPQHF
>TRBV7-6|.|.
CASSLVGGSGQYEQYF
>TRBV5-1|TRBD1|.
CASSPWGTANTGELFF
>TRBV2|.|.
CASRRGIETGELFF
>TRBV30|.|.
CAWSGHNEQFF
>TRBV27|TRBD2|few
CASSFSSGSYEQYF
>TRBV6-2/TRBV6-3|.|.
CASSYSTPPEQYF
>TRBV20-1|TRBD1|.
CSASSQGAAEQFF
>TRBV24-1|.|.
CATSDLTGLQPQHF
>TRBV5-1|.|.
CASSLVGGSSYEQYF
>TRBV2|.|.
CASSEVQLQTGWGAFF
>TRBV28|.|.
CASTTRVYGYTF
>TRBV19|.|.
CASSNPGALPEAFF
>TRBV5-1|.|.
CATSPGARETQYF
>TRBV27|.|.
CASSPGGLGPQHF
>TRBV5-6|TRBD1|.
CASSWDSKSEAFF
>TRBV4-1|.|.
CASSQEEGAHYGYTF
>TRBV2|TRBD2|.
CASSELAGGETQYF
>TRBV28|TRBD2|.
CASSLGTRTSPFSYEQYF
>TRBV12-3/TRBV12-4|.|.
CASSLAFGYTF
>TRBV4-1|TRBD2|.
CASSQVEGTSGDYEQYF
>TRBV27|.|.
CASSLAGQGLNYGYTF
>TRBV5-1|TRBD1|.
CASSLNGQGSYEQYF
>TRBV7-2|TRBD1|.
CASSTSGTGYEKLFF
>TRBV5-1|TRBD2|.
CASSLGLAGGLHEQFF
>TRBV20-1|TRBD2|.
CSASAGGPGDTQYF